A selection of T cell receptor beta chains follows, all from one sample in a study of regulatory T cells in long-lasting Graves disease. TCRdb reprocessed the multiplex PCR reads with MiXCR, giving one entry per CDR3 protein. Among hundreds of thousands of distinct CDR3 sequences listed, around a fifth were seen once. The material sequenced was peripheral blood mononuclear cells (PBMCs), taken when the disease was refractory, from a patient treated with antithyroid drugs. These receptors all stem from a female donor with Graves disease. CDR3s include the opening cysteine and the closing phenylalanine or tryptophan. A D gene is named only where the DNA matches it firmly. Expanded clones get a size class; other rows say once, few or many, or leave the size out.

D gene	clone size	J gene	V gene	CDR3 protein	CDR3 DNA
.	.	TRBJ2-7	TRBV20-1	CSARDSRFYEQYF	TGCAGTGCTAGGGACAGCCGATTCTACGAGCAGTACTTC
.	many	TRBJ2-5	TRBV12-3/TRBV12-4	CASSRRVRTGGETQYF	TGTGCCAGCAGTCGGCGTGTAAGGACAGGAGGGGAGACCCAGTACTTC
.	few	TRBJ1-1	TRBV7-9	CASSRLPGGPTEAFF	TGTGCCAGCAGCCGTCTCCCCGGGGGGCCCACTGAAGCTTTCTTT
.	.	TRBJ2-2	TRBV19	CASNTGSITGELFF	TGTGCCAGTAATACGGGTTCGATTACCGGGGAGCTGTTTTTT
TRBD2	.	TRBJ2-3	TRBV28	CASSLLAGGADTQYF	TGTGCCAGCAGTTTACTAGCGGGAGGGGCAGATACGCAGTATTTT
.	many	TRBJ2-7	TRBV20-1	CSARNDGASAYEQYF	TGCAGTGCTAGAAATGACGGGGCCTCCGCCTACGAGCAGTACTTC
.	few	TRBJ2-7	TRBV12-3/TRBV12-4	CASTSAGGQGRGEQYF	TGTGCCAGCACCTCCGCGGGGGGACAGGGAAGAGGCGAGCAGTACTTC
TRBD1	.	TRBJ2-2	TRBV20-1	CSASAQGWTGELFF	TGCAGTGCTAGTGCACAGGGGTGGACCGGGGAGCTGTTTTTT
.	many	TRBJ1-1	TRBV5-8	CASSPRNLNTEAFF	TGTGCCAGCAGCCCAAGGAACTTGAACACTGAAGCTTTCTTT
TRBD2	.	TRBJ2-7	TRBV20-1	CSASLWARTSGIEQYF	TGCAGTGCTAGCCTATGGGCCCGGACTAGCGGAATAGAGCAGTACTTC
.	.	TRBJ1-5	TRBV4-1	CASSQVVYSNQPQHF	TGCGCCAGCAGCCAAGTGGTTTATAGCAATCAGCCCCAGCATTTT